The source of this TCR beta chain is a study of vaccination effects on CD4 cells after COVID-19. Study-level background: The post-vaccine samples were taken, at the median, 72 days after the second dose.

The ViraFEST assay expanded antigen-specific CD4+ T cells with viral peptide pools before sequencing. CD4+ T cells were isolated after nine to ten days of culture. Either the BNT162b2 or mRNA-1273 vaccine was given to participants in two doses. Nobody among the vaccine recipients had prior SARS-CoV-2 infection (nucleocapsid antibodies were negative). Measured with immunoSEQ multiplex PCR; TCRdb has only the in-frame clones, and not every one. The table lists tens of thousands of clones, more than 60% of them singletons. Trimming shortened V by 6 bases and J by 6 bases, and 10 bases separated the two germline ends. CDR1 is SGHRS and CDR2 is YFSETQ in the germline V gene. This CDR3 is 11 amino acids long. This clone was seen more than once but under ten times. Antigen specificity is unknown.

V gene TRBV5-1 combines with J gene TRBJ2-7; D perhaps matches TRBD2 (5 bases). The sequencing here drew on CD4+ T cells from PBMCs cultured with SARS-CoV-2 spike peptides, taken after COVID-19 vaccination. The receptor's source is a human donor who received a COVID-19 vaccine. CDR3 sequence reads: CASKGETEQYF. CDR3 in DNA: TGCGCCAGCAAGGGAGAAACCGAGCAGTACTTC.